This passage covers 18 T cell receptor beta chains from one sample sequenced in a study of cytomegalovirus exposure and HLA in healthy donors. It was with 60 Vbeta and 13 Jbeta primers that the PCR ran. TCRdb's copy holds only in-frame clones and misses some; the assay was immunoSEQ multiplex PCR. Among about 200,000 clones listed, roughly 80% were seen once. Sequencing was carried out using PBMCs. These receptors were taken from a woman in her forties or fifties in good health and CMV-seropositive.

The genes are TRBV30 and TRBJ2-1; TRBD2 matches at 14 bases. Germline V gene sequence: CDR1 GTSNPN, CDR2 SVGIG (reference sequence). The trim removed 7 bases at V and 13 bases at J, leaving 6 bases unmatched. The CDR3 has 12 amino acids. The CDR3 DNA follows: TGTGCCTTAGGACTAGCGGGAGGTCGACAGTTCTTC. Its translation: CALGLAGGRQFF.

This chain links TRBV7-9 with TRBJ1-2; tentative D call: TRBD1 (6 bases). This CDR3 is built from 13 residues. Germline lookup yields CDR1 SEHNR and CDR2 FQNEAQ (reference sequence). The V and J ends lost 7 bases and 8 bases respectively, with 17 bases between them. This CDR3 reads CASTVGGGHGYTF. The CDR3 coding sequence is TGTGCCAGCACCGTAGGCGGGGGGCACGGCTACACCTTC.

A single count supports this clone. This chain links TRBV5-1 with TRBJ2-3, with 8 bases identical to TRBD1. This CDR3 spans 15 amino acids. CDR1 and CDR2 from the germline V gene are SGHRS and YFSETQ. Trimming cost V 4 bases and J 4 bases; bases outside gene matches: 8. CDR3: CASSADRVGPDTQYF. CDR3 nucleotide sequence: TGCGCCAGCAGCGCGGACAGGGTCGGACCAGATACGCAGTATTTT.

This clone was counted once. The rearrangement links TRBV5-6 to TRBJ2-1, with 8 bases lining up with TRBD2. Trimming removed 2 bases from V and 8 bases from J; junction bases left unmatched: 9. CDR3 length: 15 amino acids. From germline, CDR1 is SGHDT and CDR2 YYEEEE. CDR3 amino acids: CASSFGPGGPHEQFF. Here the CDR3 DNA reads TGTGCCAGCAGCTTCGGTCCGGGAGGGCCTCATGAGCAGTTCTTC.

The chain has TRBV2 and TRBJ2-3; 8 nucleotides agree with TRBD2. Germline V gives CDR1 SNHLY, CDR2 FYNNEI. V was pared by 2 bases and J by 2 bases, with 3 bases of the junction left unmatched. The CDR3 spans 15 residues. The CDR3 DNA is TGTGCCAGCAGTGAATTAGCGGGAACCACAGATACGCAGTATTTT. It yields the protein CASSELAGTTDTQYF.

The rearrangement joins TRBV20-1 to TRBJ1-1, with D hard to call. Germline V gene lookup returns CDR1 DFQATT and CDR2 SNEGSKA (reference sequence). The CDR3 has 11 residues. V was pared by 5 bases and J by 2 bases, with 6 bases between. Here the CDR3 DNA reads TGCAGTGCTTGGGCCAACACTGAAGCTTTCTTT. Its protein is CSAWANTEAFF.

The CDR3 DNA is TGCGCCAGCAGCCAAGTCCTTGGTGGAGGAGATACGCAGTATTTT. Its translation: CASSQVLGGGDTQYF. This rearrangement joins TRBV4-3 to TRBJ2-3, with D possibly being TRBD2 (5 bases). The V gene lost 1 base and the J gene lost 5 bases, with 13 bases spanning the gap. The CDR3 has 15 amino acids. Germline CDR1 is LGHNA and CDR2 is YSLEER.

The rearrangement uses TRBV10-3 and TRBJ2-2, with 7 bases that match TRBD2. The CDR3 runs to 17 residues. Germline V CDR1 and CDR2: ENHRY, SYGVKD. V lost 0 bases to trimming and J lost 7 bases; unmatched junction nucleotides: 11. Here the CDR3 reads CAISESNGGSDGGELFF. The DNA of the CDR3 is TGTGCCATCAGTGAGTCGAATGGCGGGAGTGATGGCGGGGAGCTGTTTTTT.

The genes are TRBV4-3 and TRBJ2-1; D ambiguous. The germline V gene has CDR1 LGHNA and CDR2 YSLEER. V gave up 0 bases and J gave up 7 bases, with 16 bases separating them. The CDR3 runs 16 residues. The CDR3 protein is CASSQDSMGPENEQFF. The CDR3 DNA is TGCGCCAGCAGCCAAGATTCTATGGGCCCGGAAAATGAGCAGTTCTTC.

A single count supports this clone. One end of the junction does not line up with germline, which may come from a read error. J is TRBJ2-4 and V is TRBV28; D may be TRBD1 (5 bases). This CDR3 has 15 residues. Germline V gives CDR1 MDHEN, CDR2 SYDVKM. The CDR3 DNA reads TGTGCCAGCAGTTTAATTGGACAACACGGAAACAGTCAGTACTTC. Residues: CASSLIGQHGNSQYF.

V and J are TRBV19 and TRBJ1-1; D uncertain. The germline V gene has CDR1 LNHDA and CDR2 SQIVND (reference sequence). V was shortened by 8 bases and J by 6 bases, with 19 bases between the two germline ends. The CDR3 covers 14 residues. This CDR3 reads CASAGGRLSPEAFF. As DNA, the CDR3 is TGTGCCAGTGCGGGAGGGAGGCTAAGTCCTGAAGCTTTCTTT.

The rearrangement uses TRBV6-1 and TRBJ1-1; D not certain. This CDR3 spans 11 amino acids. Germline V gives CDR1 MNHNS, CDR2 SASEGT. V was clipped by 8 bases and J by 11 bases, with 15 bases between them. DNA of the CDR3: TGTGCCAGCTCCCAGAACGAAATGGCTTTCTTT. This sequence encodes CASSQNEMAFF.

The chain uses TRBV4-3 and TRBJ1-2, with a weak D call TRBD1 (5 bases). V was trimmed by 0 bases and J by 6 bases, leaving 11 bases between them. From germline, CDR1 is LGHNA and CDR2 YSLEER. The length of the CDR3 is 14 residues. CDR3: CASSQDPSRDGYTF. DNA for the CDR3: TGCGCCAGCAGCCAAGACCCTTCCAGGGATGGCTACACCTTC.

DNA for the CDR3: TGTGCCAGCAGTCAGCAAGAGACCCAGTACTTC. It encodes CASSQQETQYF. The gene calls are TRBV2 and TRBJ2-5; D not certain. CDR3 length equals 11 residues. V was shortened by 5 bases and J by 2 bases, with 3 bases between the two germline ends. Germline-derived CDR1 and CDR2 are SNHLY and FYNNEI. The variable domain in full, with the rest retrieved from reference TRBV2 and TRBJ2-5, is EPEVTQTPSHQVTQMGQEVILRCVPISNHLYFYWYRQILGQKVEFLVSFYNNEISEKSEIFDDQFSVERPDGSNFTLKIRSTKLEDSAMYFCASSQQETQYFGPGTRLLVL.

The gene calls are TRBV16 and TRBJ1-2, with 7 positions matching TRBD1. V lost 2 bases to trimming and J lost 3 bases; unmatched junction nucleotides: 6. Germline assignment: CDR1 KGHSY and CDR2 FQNENV. This CDR3 spans 15 amino acids. The CDR3 coding sequence is TGTGCCAGCAGCCAACTTCAGGGGGTCGACTATGGCTACACCTTC. Translated: CASSQLQGVDYGYTF.

This chain connects TRBV13 to TRBJ2-1; maybe TRBD1 (6 bases). The CDR3 extends over 16 amino acids. V was pared by 5 bases and J by 0 bases, with 14 bases between. Germline V lookup: CDR1 PRHDT, CDR2 FYEKMQ (reference sequence). Here the CDR3 DNA reads TGTGCCAGCAGCGCCCGGGACAAAAGCTCCTACAATGAGCAGTTCTTC. This encodes CASSARDKSSYNEQFF.

This clone is a singleton in its sample. The rearrangement links TRBV18 to TRBJ1-3; D unresolved. The germline gives CDR1 KGHSH, CDR2 LQKENI. Deletions cut 0 bases from V and 2 bases from J, with 8 bases between. This CDR3 contains 15 residues. For the CDR3, the DNA is TGTGCCAGCTCACCACCGCGGGAAACTGGAAACACCATATATTTT. This translates into CASSPPRETGNTIYF.

This chain's CDR3 is CASRSPGENTEAFF. Written as DNA, the CDR3 is TGTGCCAGCAGATCCCCCGGGGAGAACACTGAAGCTTTCTTT. This chain connects TRBV7-2 to TRBJ1-1, with D uncertain. The ends were cut back, 6 bases at V and 1 base at J, with 12 bases in the middle. Germline values: CDR1 SGHTA, CDR2 FQGNSA. This CDR3 has 14 amino acids.